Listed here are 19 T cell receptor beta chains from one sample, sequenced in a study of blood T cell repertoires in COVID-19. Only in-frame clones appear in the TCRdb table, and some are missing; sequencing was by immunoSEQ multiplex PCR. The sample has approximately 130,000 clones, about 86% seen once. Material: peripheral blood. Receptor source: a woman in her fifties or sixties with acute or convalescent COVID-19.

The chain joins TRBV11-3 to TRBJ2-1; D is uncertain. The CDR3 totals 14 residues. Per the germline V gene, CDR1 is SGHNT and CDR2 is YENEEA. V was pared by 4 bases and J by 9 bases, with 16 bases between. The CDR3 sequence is CASSWNILASEQFF. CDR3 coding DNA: TGTGCCAGCAGCTGGAACATCTTAGCATCTGAGCAGTTCTTC.

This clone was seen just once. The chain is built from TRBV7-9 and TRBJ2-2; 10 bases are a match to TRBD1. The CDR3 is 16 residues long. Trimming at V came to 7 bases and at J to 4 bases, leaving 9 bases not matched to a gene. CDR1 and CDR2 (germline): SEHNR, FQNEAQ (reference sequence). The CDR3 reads CASTRQGAQGTGELFF. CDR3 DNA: TGTGCCAGCACCAGACAGGGGGCGCAGGGCACCGGGGAGCTGTTTTTT.

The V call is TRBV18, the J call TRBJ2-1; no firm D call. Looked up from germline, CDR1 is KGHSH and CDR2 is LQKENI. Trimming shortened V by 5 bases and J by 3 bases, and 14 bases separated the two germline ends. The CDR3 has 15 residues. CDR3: CASSDLSSFYNEQFF. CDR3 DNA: TGTGCCAGCTCAGACCTTAGCTCTTTCTACAATGAGCAGTTCTTC.

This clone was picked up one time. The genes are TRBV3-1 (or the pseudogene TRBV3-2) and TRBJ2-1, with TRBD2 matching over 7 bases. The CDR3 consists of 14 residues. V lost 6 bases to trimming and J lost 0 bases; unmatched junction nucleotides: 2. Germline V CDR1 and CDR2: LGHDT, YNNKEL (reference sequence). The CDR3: CASRGEGSYNEQFF. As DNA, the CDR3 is TGTGCCAGCAGAGGGGAGGGCTCCTACAATGAGCAGTTCTTC.

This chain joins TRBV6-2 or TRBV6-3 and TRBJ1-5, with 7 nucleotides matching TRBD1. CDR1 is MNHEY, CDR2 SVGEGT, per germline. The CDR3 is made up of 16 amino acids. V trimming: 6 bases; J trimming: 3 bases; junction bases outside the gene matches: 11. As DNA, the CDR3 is TGTGCCAGCAGCACACCCGGGACAGACCACAATCAGCCCCAGCATTTT. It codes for CASSTPGTDHNQPQHF.

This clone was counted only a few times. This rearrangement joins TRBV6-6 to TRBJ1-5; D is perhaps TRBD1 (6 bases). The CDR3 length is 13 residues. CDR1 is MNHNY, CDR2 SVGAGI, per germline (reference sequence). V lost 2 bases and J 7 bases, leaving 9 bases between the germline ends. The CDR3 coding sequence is TGTGCCAGCAGTTACCTGGGACACCAGCCCCAGCATTTT. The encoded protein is CASSYLGHQPQHF.

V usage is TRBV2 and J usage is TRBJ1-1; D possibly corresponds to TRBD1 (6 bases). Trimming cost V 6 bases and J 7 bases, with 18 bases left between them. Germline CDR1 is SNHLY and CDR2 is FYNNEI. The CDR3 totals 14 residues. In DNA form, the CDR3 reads TGTGCCAGCAGGCCCCTGGGGGGGGCAGGTGAAGCTTTCTTT. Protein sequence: CASRPLGGAGEAFF.

The CDR3 DNA reads TGTGCCAGCAGTCTCGCCGGGGAACAGCCCCAGCATTTT. Translated: CASSLAGEQPQHF. The gene calls are TRBV12-3 or TRBV12-4 and TRBJ1-5; D uncertain. V was clipped by 5 bases and J by 7 bases, with 12 bases between them. This CDR3 is 13 amino acids long.

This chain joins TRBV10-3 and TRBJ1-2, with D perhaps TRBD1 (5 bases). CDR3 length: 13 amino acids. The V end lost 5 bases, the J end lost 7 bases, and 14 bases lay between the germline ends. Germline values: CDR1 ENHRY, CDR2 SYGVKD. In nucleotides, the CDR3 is TGTGCCATCAGTCGGGACTCAGGCCCTGGCTACACCTTC. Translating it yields CAISRDSGPGYTF.

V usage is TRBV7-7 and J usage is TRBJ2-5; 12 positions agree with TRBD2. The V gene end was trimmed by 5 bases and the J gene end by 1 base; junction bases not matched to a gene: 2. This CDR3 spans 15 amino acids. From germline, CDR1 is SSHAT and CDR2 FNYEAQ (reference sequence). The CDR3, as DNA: TGTGCCAGCAGCCGACTAGCGGGAGTCCAAGAGACCCAGTACTTC. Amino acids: CASSRLAGVQETQYF.

The CDR3 DNA reads as TGTGCCAGTAGTATAGATCCTCGGGGACAGGGCTATAATTCACCCCTCCACTTT. Residues: CASSIDPRGQGYNSPLHF. This chain joins TRBV19 and TRBJ1-6, with 9 bases aligning to TRBD1. The CDR3 is 18 residues long. The J segment lost 3 bases and the V segment lost 0 bases, leaving 6 bases of the junction unmatched. Per the germline V gene, CDR1 is LNHDA and CDR2 is SQIVND (reference sequence).

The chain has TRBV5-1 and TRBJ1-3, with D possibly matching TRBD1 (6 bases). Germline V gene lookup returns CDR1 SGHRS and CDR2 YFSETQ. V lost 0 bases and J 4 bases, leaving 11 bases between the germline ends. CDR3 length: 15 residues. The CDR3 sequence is CASSLVTGRGNTIYF. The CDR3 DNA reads TGCGCCAGCAGCTTGGTTACAGGGCGAGGAAACACCATATATTTT.

The CDR3 coding sequence is TGTGCCAGTGGGACTAGCGGGGGTACGTGGGAGACCCAGTACTTC. Translated, it gives CASGTSGGTWETQYF. The chain has TRBV19 and TRBJ2-5, with 14 nucleotides matching TRBD2. With 8 bases clipped from V and 5 bases from J, the junction kept 7 bases outside the gene matches. The germline V gene has CDR1 LNHDA and CDR2 SQIVND (reference sequence). The CDR3 extends over 15 amino acids.

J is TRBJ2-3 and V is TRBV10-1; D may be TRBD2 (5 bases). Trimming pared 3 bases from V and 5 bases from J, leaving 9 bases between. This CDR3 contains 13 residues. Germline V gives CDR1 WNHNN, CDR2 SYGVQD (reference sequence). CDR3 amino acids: CASSELVGDTQYF. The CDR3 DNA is TGCGCCAGCAGTGAACTAGTAGGAGATACGCAGTATTTT.

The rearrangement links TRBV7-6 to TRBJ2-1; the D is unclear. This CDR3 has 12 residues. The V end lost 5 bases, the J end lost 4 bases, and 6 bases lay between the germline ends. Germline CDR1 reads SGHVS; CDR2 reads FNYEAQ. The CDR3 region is CASSPGYNEQFF. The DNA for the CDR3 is TGTGCCAGCAGCCCCGGGTACAATGAGCAGTTCTTC. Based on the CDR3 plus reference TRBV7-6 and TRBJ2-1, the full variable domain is GAGVSQSPRYKVTKRGQDVALRCDPISGHVSLYWYRQALGQGPEFLTYFNYEAQQDKSGLPNDRFSAERPEGSISTLTIQRTEQRDSAMYRCASSPGYNEQFFGPGTRLTVL.

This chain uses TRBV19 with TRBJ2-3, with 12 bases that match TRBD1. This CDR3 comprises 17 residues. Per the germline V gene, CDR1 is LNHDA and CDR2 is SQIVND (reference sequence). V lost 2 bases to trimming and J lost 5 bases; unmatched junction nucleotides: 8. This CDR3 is CASSISAGTGGLDTQYF. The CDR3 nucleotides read TGTGCCAGTAGTATATCTGCCGGGACAGGGGGCTTAGATACGCAGTATTTT.

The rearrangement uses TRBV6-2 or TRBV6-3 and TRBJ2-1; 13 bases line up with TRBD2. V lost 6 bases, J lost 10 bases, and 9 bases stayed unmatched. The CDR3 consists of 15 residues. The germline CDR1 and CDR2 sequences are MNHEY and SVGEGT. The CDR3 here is CASSTLAGGVREQFF. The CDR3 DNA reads TGTGCCAGCAGCACACTAGCGGGAGGGGTGAGGGAGCAGTTCTTC.

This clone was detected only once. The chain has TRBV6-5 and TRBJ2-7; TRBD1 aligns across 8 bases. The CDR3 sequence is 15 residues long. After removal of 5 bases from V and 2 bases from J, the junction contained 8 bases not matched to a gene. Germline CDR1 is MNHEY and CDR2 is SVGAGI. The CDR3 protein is CASSPHGTGTYEQYF. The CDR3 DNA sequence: TGTGCCAGCAGTCCACACGGGACAGGAACCTACGAGCAGTACTTC.

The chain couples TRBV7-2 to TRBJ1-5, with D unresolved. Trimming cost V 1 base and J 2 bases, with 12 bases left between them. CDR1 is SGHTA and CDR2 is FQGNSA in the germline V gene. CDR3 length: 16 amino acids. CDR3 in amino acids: CASSLDWGDGNQPQHF. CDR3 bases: TGTGCCAGCAGCTTAGATTGGGGAGATGGCAATCAGCCCCAGCATTTT.